These 13 T cell receptor beta chains share one sample of origin, sequenced in a study of spatial heterogeneity in lung cancer. MiXCR, run by TCRdb on the 5' RACE reads, gives a single entry per CDR3 protein. The data show around 740 distinct CDR3 sequences, 11% seen once. Time point described: sample taken at primary tumor resection. The material sequenced was normal lung tissue next to the tumor, taken at surgery. These receptors were taken from a male donor with early-stage non-small cell lung cancer.

This clonotype is large in the sample. The chain carries TRBV6-5 and TRBJ1-2; D is perhaps TRBD1 (5 bases). This CDR3 is 14 amino acids long. Germline-derived CDR1 and CDR2 are MNHEY and SVGAGI. V gave up 8 bases and J gave up 4 bases, with 17 bases separating them. The CDR3 is CASRFGTDTYGYTF. The CDR3, as DNA: TGTGCCAGCCGTTTCGGGACCGATACCTATGGCTACACCTTC.

This clonotype showed up just a few times. The gene calls are TRBV7-6 and TRBJ2-5, with a weak D call TRBD2 (5 bases). The CDR3 spans 14 residues. Germline V gene data show CDR1 as SGHVS and CDR2 as FNYEAQ. Deletions cut 5 bases from V and 6 bases from J, with 16 bases between. CDR3 amino acids: CASSEARTGKTQYF. The CDR3 DNA sequence: TGTGCCAGCAGCGAAGCCAGGACGGGGAAGACCCAGTACTTC.

The genes are TRBV7-9 and TRBJ2-4, with unresolved D. The CDR3 has 14 residues. Germline V gene lookup returns CDR1 SEHNR and CDR2 FQNEAQ (reference sequence). V lost 1 base, J lost 0 bases, and 4 bases lay in between. DNA of the CDR3: TGTGCCAGCAGCTTAGACATAGCCAAAAACATTCAGTACTTC. Encoded protein: CASSLDIAKNIQYF.

This clonotype ranks as medium-sized (0.01 to 0.1%). This chain links TRBV2 with TRBJ1-4, with D perhaps TRBD1 (6 bases). Trimming cost V 6 bases and J 7 bases, with 12 bases left between them. This CDR3 comprises 13 residues. The V gene's germline CDR1 is SNHLY and CDR2 FYNNEI. The CDR3 loop reads CASSQQGSEKLFF. Written as DNA, the CDR3 is TGTGCCAGCAGCCAGCAGGGGTCTGAAAAACTGTTTTTT. Looking up the rest from reference TRBV2 and TRBJ1-4 gives the full variable domain: EPEVTQTPSHQVTQMGQEVILRCVPISNHLYFYWYRQILGQKVEFLVSFYNNEISEKSEIFDDQFSVERPDGSNFTLKIRSTKLEDSAMYFCASSQQGSEKLFFGSGTQLSVL.

This clonotype qualifies as medium-sized (0.01 to 0.1%). The chain combines TRBV11-2 with TRBJ2-2; possibly TRBD1 or TRBD2 for D (6 bases each). The germline CDR1 and CDR2 sequences are SGHAT and FQNNGV. The CDR3 is 16 amino acids. Between the trimmed V and J ends, which lost 4 bases and 2 bases, there was a span of 14 bases. Here the CDR3 reads CASSYKGGLNTGELFF. DNA for the CDR3: TGTGCCAGCAGCTATAAAGGGGGACTCAACACCGGGGAGCTGTTTTTT.

Relative to its sample, this clonotype is medium-sized. The CDR3: CASEARGSSGYTF. Written as DNA, the CDR3 is TGTGCCAGTGAAGCCAGGGGGTCGAGTGGCTACACCTTC. The chain uses TRBV19 and TRBJ1-2; 7 bases line up with TRBD1. The CDR3 totals 13 residues. The germline CDR1 and CDR2 sequences are LNHDA and SQIVND (reference sequence). V trimming: 8 bases; J trimming: 7 bases; junction bases outside the gene matches: 10.

Within the sample, this clonotype is medium-sized. V is TRBV7-2 and J is TRBJ2-1; weak D call: TRBD1 (6 bases). The CDR3 runs 14 residues. Germline V lookup: CDR1 SGHTA, CDR2 FQGNSA. V shed 1 base and J shed 5 bases, with 9 bases lying between them. CDR3 in amino acids: CASSLVGTHNEQFF. CDR3 nucleotides: TGTGCCAGCAGCTTAGTAGGGACACACAATGAGCAGTTCTTC.

This clonotype is termed large. The chain has TRBV18 and TRBJ2-2, with D possibly matching TRBD2 (5 bases). Germline assignment: CDR1 KGHSH and CDR2 LQKENI. The germline V and J ends were trimmed by 4 bases and 0 bases, with 15 bases remaining between them. The CDR3 runs 17 residues. The DNA for the CDR3 is TGTGCCAGCTCACGGGCACCTCCGGGGACGAACACCGGGGAGCTGTTTTTT. This sequence encodes CASSRAPPGTNTGELFF.

This clonotype is judged medium-sized. The gene calls are TRBV5-4 and TRBJ2-5; 8 bases are a match to TRBD1. J lost 5 bases, V lost 6 bases, and 9 bases had no gene match. The CDR3 extends over 14 amino acids. Germline V gene sequence: CDR1 SGHNT, CDR2 YYREEE (reference sequence). For the CDR3, the DNA is TGTGCCAGCAAAAGAGCAGGGGGCAAGGAGACCCAGTACTTC. This codes for CASKRAGGKETQYF.

By share, this clonotype counts as medium-sized. The V gene is TRBV24-1, the J gene TRBJ2-2, with a tentative D call TRBD2 (5 bases). V lost 4 bases and J 3 bases, leaving 11 bases between the germline ends. Germline CDR1 and CDR2: KGHDR and SFDVKD. CDR3 length equals 15 residues. The CDR3 DNA reads as TGTGCCACCAGTGACCTGGCGCGGGACACCGGGGAGCTGTTTTTT. Protein product: CATSDLARDTGELFF.

By proportion, this clonotype is medium-sized. The CDR3 loop reads CSALYPGADTGELFF. Written as DNA, the CDR3 is TGCAGTGCACTGTACCCGGGAGCGGACACCGGGGAGCTGTTTTTT. This chain connects TRBV20-1 to TRBJ2-2; tentative D call: TRBD2 (6 bases). The V end lost 6 bases, the J end lost 3 bases, and 17 bases lay between the germline ends. The length of the CDR3 is 15 residues. From germline, CDR1 is DFQATT and CDR2 SNEGSKA (reference sequence).

Sample share makes this clonotype large. This chain uses TRBV5-1 with TRBJ1-1; TRBD1 matches 10 bases. Germline lookup yields CDR1 SGHRS and CDR2 YFSETQ. Germline trimming cut 3 bases from V and 4 bases from J; bases unmatched to any gene: 12. The CDR3 spans 17 residues. CDR3 DNA: TGCGCCAGCAGCTCCACCGGGACAGGGGTGAAGGGCACTGAAGCTTTCTTT. Its protein is CASSSTGTGVKGTEAFF.

This chain joins TRBV5-5 and TRBJ1-1; D is undetermined. This CDR3 region has 14 residues. Germline-derived CDR1 and CDR2 are SGHKS and YYEKEE (reference sequence). Trimming removed 1 base from V and 0 bases from J, with 7 bases in between. The CDR3 is CASSLQNMNTEAFF. The DNA for the CDR3 is TGTGCCAGCAGCTTGCAGAACATGAACACTGAAGCTTTCTTT.